This section outlines one T cell receptor beta chain sequence together with its context. Antigen specificity is unknown. A much more abundant neighbour one base away suggests this may be a read error. From germline, CDR1 is LGHDT and CDR2 YNNKEL (reference sequence). This CDR3 is 14 amino acids long. Per sample, at least 6 micrograms of total RNA were extracted. Alongside a J-beta primer mix, a sample-barcoded 5' primer served in a second PCR lasting about 6 to 11 cycles. Via MiXCR, TCRdb re-called the 5' RACE reads, giving one row per CDR3 protein. The sample includes roughly 900,000 distinct CDR3 sequences, more than 25% of them seen just once. This sample was included in a study of blood T cells in healthy people across ages. Study background: With template switching, about one barcoded beta molecule was captured per two T cells. Overall study results and limits: Older individuals had lower TCR beta diversity per million T cells (the decline was roughly linear).

The sequenced sample was blood. The receptor was isolated from an elderly woman in good health. The chain joins TRBV3-1 to TRBJ2-7, with D perhaps matching TRBD2 (6 bases). The CDR3 loop is CASSRYSGSYEQCF. CDR3 in DNA: TGTGCCAGCAGCCGGTACAGCGGGTCCTACGAGCAGTGCTTC.